Below are 7 T cell receptor beta chains sequenced from a single sample in a study of Ad26.COV2.S vaccination and SARS-CoV-2 variants. Repertoires were generated with immunoSEQ multiplex PCR, while TCRdb's copy carries only in-frame clones and drops some. The table has a few hundred thousand clones, about nine tenths seen once. Treatment denoted: 15 to 20 received Ad26.COV2.S at low or high dose, single or two shots; a few received placebo; per-sample allocation not given. Following the first vaccine or placebo injection, samples were taken on day 63. The starting material was peripheral blood, obtained in a trial of Ad26.COV2.S vaccine versus placebo. The receptor source for this set is a person between 18 and 65 years old who received the Ad26.COV2.S COVID-19 vaccine or a placebo.

This clone was seen once. The chain combines TRBV5-1 with TRBJ2-2; 10 nucleotides align to TRBD2. Trimming removed 2 bases from V and 2 bases from J; junction bases left unmatched: 3. CDR1 SGHRS and CDR2 YFSETQ come from the germline V gene. The CDR3 spans 16 residues. CDR3 amino acids: CASSFIAGGNTGELFF. DNA of the CDR3: TGCGCCAGCAGCTTTATAGCGGGGGGAAACACCGGGGAGCTGTTTTTT.

This chain joins TRBV5-1 and TRBJ1-1, with D unclear. From germline, CDR1 is SGHRS and CDR2 YFSETQ. Trimming removed 5 bases at V and 3 bases at J, with 11 bases between. The CDR3 is 13 amino acids. The CDR3 DNA sequence: TGCGCCAGCAGACGGTCCCCTGACACTGAAGCTTTCTTT. Encoded protein: CASRRSPDTEAFF.

CDR3 in DNA: TGTGCCAGCGTAAGGGGCGGCAATCAGCCCCAGCATTTT. Encoded protein: CASVRGGNQPQHF. This chain connects TRBV2 to TRBJ1-5; possible D gene TRBD1, 5 bases. Germline V gene sequence: CDR1 SNHLY, CDR2 FYNNEI. V gave up 8 bases and J gave up 2 bases, with 10 bases separating them. This CDR3 has 13 amino acids.

The rearrangement joins TRBV30 to TRBJ1-1, with D maybe TRBD1 (6 bases). Germline CDR1 is GTSNPN and CDR2 is SVGIG (reference sequence). The V end lost 5 bases, the J end lost 7 bases, and 23 bases lay between the germline ends. The length of the CDR3 is 15 residues. The CDR3 nucleotides are TGTGCCTGGGGTAGTCCGGGACACATCAGAGGTGAAGCTTTCTTT. Amino acids: CAWGSPGHIRGEAFF.

The chain employs TRBV6-5 and TRBJ2-5, with D possibly matching TRBD1 (5 bases). From germline, CDR1 is MNHEY and CDR2 SVGAGI. Trimming took off 4 bases at V and 5 bases at J, with 14 bases between the two ends. CDR3 length: 14 amino acids. The CDR3 DNA reads as TGTGCCAGCAGTTTTCAGGGCCCCCGGGAGACCCAGTACTTC. Its translation is CASSFQGPRETQYF.

The chain carries TRBV6-1 and TRBJ2-1; tentatively, D is TRBD1 or TRBD2 (5 bases each). CDR3 length: 16 residues. V lost 2 bases and J 3 bases, leaving 14 bases between the germline ends. Germline V gene sequence: CDR1 MNHNS, CDR2 SASEGT. The CDR3 DNA follows: TGTGCCAGCAGTGAACCGGGTGGGGGTCGCTACAATGAGCAGTTCTTC. Protein: CASSEPGGGRYNEQFF.

This clone was counted only a few times. The same CDR3 can be traced to other DNA sequences in this sample. The chain employs TRBV6-2 or TRBV6-3 and TRBJ1-2; D is undetermined. CDR1 MNHEY and CDR2 SVGEGT come from the germline V gene. The ends were cut back, 6 bases at V and 4 bases at J, with 9 bases in the middle. The CDR3 loop spans 12 amino acids. The CDR3 DNA is TGTGCCAGCAGCCCGACGGCCTATGGCTACACCTTC. Protein product: CASSPTAYGYTF.